The 26 T cell receptor beta chains below come from one sample, sequenced in a study of OX40 agonist ivuxolimab in advanced cancers. The table came from immunoSEQ multiplex PCR; TCRdb's copy has only in-frame clones and leaves some out. The top ten clones hold 9.5% to 15% of a sample with 45,000 to 55,000 clones, approximately 94% of them seen once. The starting material was CD4+ or CD8+ T cells sorted from blood, obtained in a trial of the OX40 agonist ivuxolimab. These TCRs come from an adult with an advanced solid tumor such as melanoma, head and neck, liver or kidney cancer.

This sequence joins TRBV28 and TRBJ1-4; D perhaps matches TRBD1 (6 bases). Germline CDR1 and CDR2: MDHEN and SYDVKM. The CDR3 totals 14 residues. Between the trimmed V and J ends, which lost 1 base and 6 bases, there was a span of 9 bases. The CDR3 nucleotides read TGTGCCAGCAGTTTATCAGGGGCGGATGAAAAACTGTTTTTT. Translating it yields CASSLSGADEKLFF.

This sequence joins TRBV30 and TRBJ2-7; D possibly corresponds to TRBD1 (5 bases). This CDR3 contains 11 residues. Deletions cut 8 bases from V and 3 bases from J, with 11 bases between. The germline V gene has CDR1 GTSNPN and CDR2 SVGIG (reference sequence). The DNA for the CDR3 is TGTGCCAGCTCACAGGACTACGAGCAGTACTTC. It translates to CASSQDYEQYF.

J is TRBJ2-1 and V is TRBV7-2, with D unclear. The germline gives CDR1 SGHTA, CDR2 FQGNSA. CDR3 length: 14 amino acids. V dropped 2 bases and J dropped 4 bases, with 9 bases sitting between them. CDR3 coding DNA: TGTGCCAGCAGCTTAATAGCCGGATACAATGAGCAGTTCTTC. Residues: CASSLIAGYNEQFF.

The chain uses TRBV2 and TRBJ2-7; D gene unclear. This CDR3 region has 14 residues. Germline V gene sequence: CDR1 SNHLY, CDR2 FYNNEI. V was cut by 5 bases and J by 5 bases, with 16 bases left in between. The CDR3 protein is CASSPMPDSHEQYF. CDR3 DNA: TGTGCCAGCAGTCCGATGCCCGATTCCCACGAGCAGTACTTC.

V usage is TRBV6-1 and J usage is TRBJ2-5; weak D call: TRBD1 (5 bases). The CDR3 totals 12 residues. The germline V and J ends were trimmed by 10 bases and 5 bases, with 14 bases remaining between them. Germline V gene sequence: CDR1 MNHNS, CDR2 SASEGT. The CDR3 DNA reads as TGTGCCATTACGAAGGGGTGGGAGACCCAGTACTTC. Translation gives CAITKGWETQYF.

The V gene is TRBV7-9, the J gene TRBJ2-1; 12 bases align to TRBD1. The CDR3 has 18 residues. Germline-derived CDR1 and CDR2 are SEHNR and FQNEAQ (reference sequence). V dropped 0 bases and J dropped 2; count of bases not matched to a gene: 5. CDR3 nucleotide sequence: TGTGCCAGCAGCTTAGCGCCGGGACAGGGGGCAACCTACAATGAGCAGTTCTTC. Residues: CASSLAPGQGATYNEQFF.

The chain couples TRBV14 to TRBJ1-5, with a possible D match to TRBD1 (5 bases). This CDR3 has 16 amino acids. V lost 7 bases, J lost 0 bases, and 16 bases lay in between. In germline, CDR1 is SGHDN, CDR2 FVKESK. The CDR3: CASISLGGNSNQPQHF. The DNA of the CDR3 is TGTGCCAGCATTTCTCTCGGGGGGAATAGCAATCAGCCCCAGCATTTT.

The V gene is TRBV14, the J gene TRBJ2-1; D remains ambiguous. With 1 base removed from V and 0 bases from J, the gap between germline ends came to 7 bases. Germline V CDR1 and CDR2: SGHDN, FVKESK. The CDR3 runs 15 residues. This CDR3 reads CASSQGSLSYNEQFF. CDR3 nucleotides: TGTGCCAGCAGCCAAGGCTCCCTCTCCTACAATGAGCAGTTCTTC.

The chain carries TRBV6-6 and TRBJ2-7; 7 bases fit TRBD2. The CDR3 sequence is 14 residues long. The V and J ends lost 6 bases and 5 bases, in that order; junction bases with no gene match: 10. The V gene's germline CDR1 is MNHNY and CDR2 SVGAGI (reference sequence). The CDR3 here is CASRGTMVDHEQYF. In nucleotides, the CDR3 is TGTGCCAGCAGAGGGACTATGGTAGACCACGAGCAGTACTTC.

This clone rates as medium-sized. The gene calls are TRBV2 and TRBJ2-7; no clear D. The CDR3 has 14 residues. The V gene's germline CDR1 is SNHLY and CDR2 FYNNEI. Trimming took 4 bases from V and 7 from J, leaving 17 bases between them. Here the CDR3 DNA reads TGTGCCAGCAGTGCTGGCGGCTCTACTGAGGAGCAGTACTTC. Translation: CASSAGGSTEEQYF. Looking up the rest from reference TRBV2 and TRBJ2-7 gives the full variable domain: EPEVTQTPSHQVTQMGQEVILRCVPISNHLYFYWYRQILGQKVEFLVSFYNNEISEKSEIFDDQFSVERPDGSNFTLKIRSTKLEDSAMYFCASSAGGSTEEQYFGPGTRLTVT.

V gene TRBV28 combines with J gene TRBJ2-1, with D tentatively TRBD1 or TRBD2 (5 bases each). Germline V gives CDR1 MDHEN, CDR2 SYDVKM. The CDR3 extends over 11 amino acids. With 4 bases removed from V and 12 bases from J, the gap between germline ends came to 10 bases. The CDR3 spells CASSWDLRQFF. CDR3 coding DNA: TGTGCCAGCAGTTGGGACCTGAGGCAGTTCTTC.

This chain joins TRBV5-1 and TRBJ1-2; 8 nucleotides align to TRBD1. The CDR3 has 17 residues. With V trimmed by 0 bases and J by 3 bases, 10 bases remained unmatched. Germline loops: CDR1 SGHRS, CDR2 YFSETQ. This CDR3 reads CASSLVQGATLDYGYTF. The CDR3 DNA reads TGCGCCAGCAGCTTGGTTCAGGGGGCGACTCTCGACTATGGCTACACCTTC. Using reference TRBV5-1 and TRBJ1-2 for the parts outside the CDR3, the full variable domain is KAGVTQTPRYLIKTRGQQVTLSCSPISGHRSVSWYQQTPGQGLQFLFEYFSETQRNKGNFPGRFSGRQFSNSRSEMNVSTLELGDSALYLCASSLVQGATLDYGYTFGSGTRLTVV.

This sequence joins TRBV7-8 and TRBJ1-4; D may be TRBD1 (5 bases). Trimming shortened V by 6 bases and J by 3 bases, and 11 bases separated the two germline ends. Germline V gene lookup returns CDR1 SGHVS and CDR2 FQNEAQ. This CDR3 region has 14 residues. For the CDR3, the DNA is TGTGCCAGCAGTCGACAGCATCCTAATGAAAAACTGTTTTTT. It yields the protein CASSRQHPNEKLFF.

The genes are TRBV4-1 and TRBJ2-1, with TRBD2 matching over 11 bases. J gave up 7 bases and V 3 bases, and 11 bases lay outside the gene matches. This CDR3 contains 17 residues. Germline CDR1 reads MGHRA; CDR2 reads YSYEKL. CDR3 protein: CASSHPSSGRGGNEQFF. The CDR3 nucleotides read TGCGCCAGCAGCCACCCAAGTAGCGGGAGGGGCGGGAATGAGCAGTTCTTC.

The chain combines TRBV5-6 with TRBJ2-5; the D gene is possibly TRBD1 (5 bases). V lost 0 bases to trimming and J lost 5 bases, with 11 bases between them. CDR3 length: 14 amino acids. The germline CDR1 and CDR2 sequences are SGHDT and YYEEEE. The CDR3 DNA is TGTGCCAGCAGCTTGGACAGGTCGTGGGAGACCCAGTACTTC. Amino acid sequence: CASSLDRSWETQYF.

This chain joins TRBV28 and TRBJ2-5; tentatively, D is TRBD1 (5 bases). Germline values: CDR1 MDHEN, CDR2 SYDVKM. V lost 8 bases and J lost 0, with 13 bases in between. The CDR3 consists of 14 residues. The CDR3 coding sequence is TGTGCCAGCGGACAAAGCTGGGACCAAGAGACCCAGTACTTC. Translating gives CASGQSWDQETQYF.

The rearrangement joins TRBV27 to TRBJ1-5; the D is unclear. Germline loops: CDR1 MNHEY, CDR2 SMNVEV (reference sequence). Trimming took off 3 bases at V and 2 bases at J, with 5 bases between the two ends. The CDR3 sequence is 13 residues long. The CDR3 loop is CASSFAGNQPQHF. The CDR3 DNA reads TGTGCCAGCAGTTTCGCAGGCAATCAGCCCCAGCATTTT.

V and J are TRBV5-4 and TRBJ2-7; 7 nucleotides line up with TRBD2. The CDR3 has 15 residues. Per germline, CDR1 SGHNT and CDR2 YYREEE (reference sequence). The J segment lost 4 bases and the V segment lost 0 bases, leaving 7 bases of the junction unmatched. The CDR3 sequence: CASSLDRGSSYEQYF. The CDR3, as DNA: TGTGCCAGCAGCTTGGATCGCGGGAGTTCTTACGAGCAGTACTTC.

This clone was observed a single time. J is TRBJ2-2 and V is TRBV28; D remains unclear. Germline CDR1 and CDR2: MDHEN and SYDVKM. V was pared by 6 bases and J by 7 bases, with 9 bases between. The CDR3 extends over 12 amino acids. CDR3 coding DNA: TGTGCCAGCAGCCCGGGCGGCGGGGAGCTGTTTTTT. This codes for CASSPGGGELFF.

The chain uses TRBV28 and TRBJ1-4, with D perhaps matching TRBD1 (5 bases). CDR1 MDHEN and CDR2 SYDVKM come from the germline V gene. V was clipped by 4 bases and J by 7 bases, with 7 bases between them. CDR3 length equals 12 residues. The CDR3 reads CASSSGAEKLFF. Here the CDR3 DNA reads TGTGCCAGCAGTTCCGGGGCTGAAAAACTGTTTTTT.

The V gene is TRBV9, the J gene TRBJ2-2; D gene unclear. The CDR3 totals 14 residues. With 0 bases removed from V and 6 bases from J, the gap between germline ends came to 9 bases. CDR1 and CDR2 from the germline V gene are SGDLS and YYNGEE. CDR3 sequence (DNA): TGTGCCAGCAGCGTAGGCGGAGTTGCCGGGGAGCTGTTTTTT. Amino acid sequence: CASSVGGVAGELFF.

This sequence joins TRBV4-1 and TRBJ1-1; D remains unclear. CDR1 is MGHRA and CDR2 is YSYEKL in the germline V gene. The CDR3 runs 12 residues. Trimming stripped 5 bases from V and 4 bases from J, with 8 bases between. The CDR3 sequence: CASSSWGTEAFF. The CDR3 DNA reads as TGCGCCAGCAGCTCCTGGGGCACTGAAGCTTTCTTT.

The CDR3 is CASRFLAVAYNEQFF. Written as DNA, the CDR3 is TGTGCCAGCAGATTTCTAGCGGTAGCCTACAATGAGCAGTTCTTC. This sequence joins TRBV7-9 and TRBJ2-1; TRBD2 aligns across 7 bases. V was clipped by 6 bases and J by 2 bases; unmatched bases: 7. This CDR3 has 15 amino acids. The germline V gene encodes CDR1 SEHNR and CDR2 FQNEAQ (reference sequence).

The chain has TRBV4-3 and TRBJ1-5, with TRBD1 matching 7 bases. This CDR3 has 15 amino acids. Germline V gives CDR1 LGHNA, CDR2 YSLEER. The junction had 6 bases not matched to a gene; V was cut back by 0 bases and J by 7 bases. Written as DNA, the CDR3 is TGCGCCAGCAGCCAAGATACAGGGGCGGACCAGCCCCAGCATTTT. It yields the protein CASSQDTGADQPQHF.

This chain uses TRBV28 with TRBJ1-2; D may be TRBD1 (6 bases). The germline V gene encodes CDR1 MDHEN and CDR2 SYDVKM. Trimming cost V 7 bases and J 6 bases, with 18 bases left between them. The CDR3 has 14 amino acids. This CDR3 reads CASTFTGREDGYTF. CDR3 nucleotides: TGTGCCAGCACATTCACAGGGAGGGAGGATGGCTACACCTTC.

V usage is TRBV19 and J usage is TRBJ2-7, with 9 bases that match TRBD2. Trimming took 6 bases from V and 8 from J; bases not matched to a gene: 14. This CDR3 region has 15 residues. Germline CDR1 and CDR2: LNHDA and SQIVND (reference sequence). CDR3 nucleotide sequence: TGTGCCAGTAGCCAGATGGGGACTAGCATGGCCCAGCAGTACTTC. This gives the protein CASSQMGTSMAQQYF.